This T cell receptor beta chain derives from a study of shared clonotypes between healthy human individuals. Overall study findings and caveats: It was observed that 5% to 6% of naive CD4 clonotypes were shared across a handful of donors.

Trimming stripped 3 bases from V and 0 bases from J, with 25 bases between. The germline CDR1 and CDR2 sequences are SGDLS and YYNGEE. The length of the CDR3 is 21 residues. Each donor was a Caucasian adult residing in Nashville, Tennessee. Assay: immunoSEQ multiplex PCR; the TCRdb copy retains only in-frame clones and omits some. The table shows about 2 million clones, with 90% to 95% occurring only once. With regard to this clone: Its antigen remains unidentified.

This chain joins TRBV9 and TRBJ2-6; D possibly corresponds to TRBD1 (5 bases). Sequencing used naive CD4+ T cells sorted from blood. The sample's subset: CD45RA+ positively selected. This receptor was identified in a man aged 18 to 29 in good health. The CDR3 DNA is TGTGCCAGCAGCGCCCCCTTGACATGGACATCCCTTTCCTCTGGGGCCAACGTCCTGACTTTC. Residues: CASSAPLTWTSLSSGANVLTF.